The sequence of this TCR beta chain was determined in a study of shared clonotypes between healthy human individuals. The CDR3 runs to 15 residues. V shed 3 bases and J shed 0 bases, with 13 bases lying between them. Germline CDR1 is SGHNT and CDR2 is YYREEE (reference sequence). TCRdb keeps only in-frame clones here, not all; method: immunoSEQ multiplex PCR. Found here are around 600,000 clones, roughly 98% of them singletons; the top ten hold 0.3%. Naive CD8 cells comprised CD45RO-negative, CCR7-positively selected cells, excluding terminally differentiated effector memory CD45RA+ cells. The V call is TRBV5-4, the J call TRBJ2-7, with a tentative D call TRBD2 (5 bases). Sequenced input: naive CD8+ T cells sorted from blood. The TCR comes from a man younger than 45 in good health. CDR3 nucleotide sequence: TGTGCCAGCAGCTCTTACAGCACTAGCTCCTACGAGCAGTACTTC. Protein product: CASSSYSTSSYEQYF.